This T cell receptor beta chain was captured by sequencing in a study of T cell repertoires in cytomegalovirus infection (dated by TCRdb to about 2019). The study in broad terms: Donor HLA type was relevant to the analysis, because carriage of CMV infection together with the matching HLA type was indicated by public TCR beta signatures.

As for this clonotype: Its antigen remains undetermined. No base-level quality is on record; no much larger clone is a single base apart.

Results and caveats for the whole study, not just this receptor: The ex vivo response was dominated by HLA-C-restricted CMV-specific TCR beta clonotypes, which also provided the single most frequent clonotype in two of eight donors. Carriers of CMV infection plus the relevant HLA type were discriminated by the cumulative frequency of public TCR beta family members in the study cohort and in an independent 352-donor cohort.

Sequencing was carried out with an Illumina HiSeq 1500. TCRdb passed the public sequencing reads through fastp at Q25 and MiXCR, retaining productive beta sequences. Every entry covers one CDR3 protein and lists the most common genes and DNA from its rows. The sample yields 200,000 to 250,000 distinct CDR3 sequences; 22% were counted once. The ten largest clones add up to 15% to 20% of the sample. Per the germline V gene, SNHLY is the CDR1 and FYNNEI is the CDR2. From its cysteine to its phenylalanine, the CDR3 spans 14 amino acids. Only the CDR3 region is kept as DNA, spanning 42 bases read in frame from base 1. A distance of 15 bases separates the germline ends of V and J, which lose 6 bases and 4 bases respectively.

The sample comprised CD8+ T cells from PBMCs. The V and J genes are TRBV2 and TRBJ2-5; too little of a D gene remains to name it. The source of this sequence is a human donor in good health (CMV status not recorded). Some clones in this sample may be carry-over from other donors' samples. The CDR3 region: CASSDWTPRETQYF. The nucleotide sequence is TGTGCCAGCAGCGACTGGACGCCGCGAGAGACCCAGTACTTC.